This T cell receptor beta chain was identified during a study of naive CD8 T cells in extremely preterm neonates (dated by TCRdb to 2015 to 2018). About the investigation overall: The abstract gives the adult participants' age range as 25-50 years, whereas the methods give 20-50 years. TCRbeta CDR3 repertoires of sorted naive CD8+ T cells were compared across four age groups: extremely preterm neonates, term neonates, young children and adults. What the study reported, not specific to this receptor: The authors noted a small sample size and variable productive template counts among preterm samples as limitations. A larger fraction of CDR3 nucleotide sequences was shared among preterm neonates (roughly 2.7%) than among term neonates (around 0.4%), young children (about 0.03%) and adults (about 0.01%). Significantly lower iChao1 richness than in all other age groups (p < 0.05) and an even clone distribution were observed in preterm neonates, indicating a less rich repertoire. Prospective longitudinal studies of preterm and term neonates were called for by the authors so that T cell development could be tracked within individuals. Preterm CDR3s were shorter, with fewer N additions and less junctional trimming, and were closer to germline than those of older groups.

TCRbeta CDR3 regions were amplified from genomic DNA by a two-step, bias-controlled multiplex PCR. Primers specific for every TRBV and TRBJ gene segment were used in the multiplex PCR. The immunoSEQ Assay was used to generate TCRbeta repertoire data. For the original study's pipeline: To merge closely related sequences, reads went through filtering and clustering using a relative-frequency ratio and a modified nearest-neighbor algorithm. The V, D and J gene assignments for CDR3 sequences were based on IMGT annotation. Template counts were corrected for PCR amplification bias by normalization and were quantified against synthetic TCR CDR3 analog sequences. Analyses were restricted to unique productive sequences, meaning in-frame CDR3 sequences without stop codons. The immunoSEQ Analyzer software was used to calculate clonality, defined as 1 minus Pielou's evenness, and iChao1 richness. Depending on the Shapiro-Wilk normality results, either Student's t-test or a non-parametric test was run in JMP for statistical testing. Not all clones reach the TCRdb copy of this immuneACCESS table, which keeps in-frame sequences only. Checked studies attribute under half of the gap to unresolved V genes and leave the rest unexplained. V, J and clone size are those of that table, while D and trimming were read from the DNA. The sample contains roughly 5,000 clones, over 95% of them found a single time. Approximately 0.52% of the sample is held by the ten biggest clonotypes.

Peripheral blood was donated by five healthy children aged roughly 16-56 months undergoing elective routine surgery and by five healthy nonsmoking adults. Healthy nonsmokers aged about 20-50 years, with a median age of approximately 39 years, were used as adult controls. A FACSAria III cell sorter was used to sort live, Annexin V-negative naive CD8+ T cells (CD3+CD8+CD45RA+CCR7+). Per sample, between roughly 18,000 and 100,000 naive CD8+ T cells were obtained by sorting. Ficoll-Paque density gradient centrifugation of diluted blood was used to isolate mononuclear cells. Mononuclear cells were cryopreserved in about 10% DMSO with roughly 90% FBS and stored long term at -150°C before sorting. Annexin V and antibodies against CD3, CD8, CCR7 and CD45RA were used to stain the thawed cells. The DNeasy Blood and Tissue Kit was used to extract genomic DNA from snap-frozen pellets of sorted cells. Details on this clone: No cognate antigen has been identified for it. The input lacks base qualities; no much larger clone sits a single base away.

The sequencing sample was made of naive CD8+ T cells from blood. The clonotype comes from a human donor in good health.

CDR3 reads: CASSLSDEQFF. Read as DNA, the sequence is TGTGCCAGCAGCCTTAGTGATGAGCAGTTCTTC. The chain joins TRBV9 to TRBJ2-1, with the D gene not clear enough to name. There are 11 amino acids in the CDR3, from cysteine to phenylalanine inclusive. Just CDR3 DNA is preserved here, 33 bases in frame from base 1. The germline V gene yields SGDLS for CDR1 and YYNGEE for CDR2. Trimming removed 4 bases from V and 8 bases from J, leaving 7 bases between the germline ends.